Presented here are 11 T cell receptor beta chains from one specimen sequenced in a study of shared clonotypes between healthy human individuals. Profiling relied on immunoSEQ multiplex PCR, and the TCRdb table lists in-frame clones only, not all of them. The data hold roughly 2.4 million clones, with roughly 95% observed a single time. The sequencing sample was made of naive CD4+ T cells sorted from blood. Regarding subset: CD45RA+ positively selected. The origin of the receptors is a man between 18 and 35 years old in good health.

This clone appeared once. The chain carries TRBV5-1 and TRBJ2-1; 12 nucleotides agree with TRBD1. The germline V gene has CDR1 SGHRS and CDR2 YFSETQ. CDR3 length: 15 amino acids. V gave up 0 bases and J gave up 10 bases; unmatched junction bases: 5. CDR3 DNA: TGCGCCAGCAGCTTGGAGGGACAGGGGGCGCGAGAGCAGTTCTTC. Translated: CASSLEGQGAREQFF.

V and J are TRBV6-1 and TRBJ1-6; 7 positions match TRBD1. The CDR3 has 15 amino acids. Unmatched junction bases numbered 6, after V lost 7 bases and J lost 3 bases. The V gene's germline CDR1 is MNHNS and CDR2 SASEGT. As DNA, the CDR3 is TGTGCCAGCACACTAGGGACAGTCTATAATTCACCCCTCCACTTT. Protein product: CASTLGTVYNSPLHF.

This chain joins TRBV28 and TRBJ2-7; D unclear. The CDR3 sequence is 14 residues long. V shed 4 bases and J shed 4 bases, with 14 bases lying between them. Germline loops: CDR1 MDHEN, CDR2 SYDVKM. The CDR3 DNA sequence: TGTGCCAGCAGTTCCTCCAGGTACGGGTACGAGCAGTACTTC. The encoded protein is CASSSSRYGYEQYF.

The chain joins TRBV5-1 to TRBJ1-1; D ambiguous. This CDR3 spans 13 amino acids. Trimming stripped 3 bases from V and 1 base from J, with 7 bases between. CDR1 is SGHRS and CDR2 is YFSETQ in the germline V gene. The CDR3 region is CASSWEKNTEAFF. Here the CDR3 DNA reads TGCGCCAGCAGCTGGGAAAAGAACACTGAAGCTTTCTTT.

The J gene is TRBJ2-1, the V gene TRBV28, with D tentatively TRBD1 or TRBD2 (5 bases each). The CDR3 spans 15 residues. Germline lookup yields CDR1 MDHEN and CDR2 SYDVKM. V lost 6 bases to trimming and J lost 0 bases, with 12 bases between them. CDR3 in amino acids: CASRGPGSSYNEQFF. The CDR3 DNA reads TGTGCCAGCAGGGGACCGGGATCCTCCTACAATGAGCAGTTCTTC.

The chain uses TRBV7-9 and TRBJ1-2; 7 positions agree with TRBD1. The CDR3 runs to 14 residues. The V segment lost 2 bases and the J segment 6 bases; nucleotides outside the gene matches: 6. CDR1 and CDR2 (germline): SEHNR, FQNEAQ (reference sequence). The CDR3 is CASSLSTGWNGYTF. As DNA, the CDR3 is TGTGCCAGCAGCTTATCGACAGGGTGGAATGGCTACACCTTC.

This clone is a singleton in its sample. CDR3 sequence reads: CASTADTLGAKLFF. The CDR3 nucleotides read TGTGCCAGCACCGCAGACACCCTAGGGGCAAAACTGTTTTTT. This chain joins TRBV28 and TRBJ1-4, with D perhaps matching TRBD1 (5 bases). V was pared by 7 bases and J by 10 bases, with 19 bases between. Germline assignment: CDR1 MDHEN and CDR2 SYDVKM. This CDR3 comprises 14 residues.

This chain links TRBV7-2 with TRBJ2-7; the D gene is possibly TRBD1 (5 bases). V lost 3 bases to trimming and J lost 2 bases, with 8 bases between them. The CDR3 has 13 residues. Germline assignment: CDR1 SGHTA and CDR2 FQGNSA. This chain's CDR3 is CASSFTRAYEQYF. CDR3 DNA: TGTGCCAGCAGCTTTACCAGGGCCTACGAGCAGTACTTC.

The rearrangement uses TRBV5-4 and TRBJ2-3, with TRBD1 matching over 7 bases. The CDR3 runs 19 residues. Germline loops: CDR1 SGHNT, CDR2 YYREEE (reference sequence). Losses at the gene ends were 5 bases for V and 0 bases for J; bases not matched to a gene: 18. In DNA, the CDR3 is TGTGCCAGCAGATCTGGATTAACAGGGGCCTCTTCTAGCACAGATACGCAGTATTTT. This sequence encodes CASRSGLTGASSSTDTQYF.

V is TRBV5-1 and J is TRBJ2-5; possible D gene TRBD2, 5 bases. The V end was cut by 6 bases, the J end by 2 bases, with 17 bases between. Germline lookup yields CDR1 SGHRS and CDR2 YFSETQ. The CDR3 sequence is 15 residues long. The CDR3 loop is CASTPTGLTQETQYF. CDR3 coding DNA: TGCGCCAGCACCCCAACCGGACTTACGCAAGAGACCCAGTACTTC.

The chain employs TRBV5-6 and TRBJ1-4, with D perhaps TRBD1 (6 bases). The V end lost 4 bases, the J end lost 6 bases, and 16 bases lay between the germline ends. The germline V gene has CDR1 SGHDT and CDR2 YYEEEE. The CDR3 is 15 amino acids. CDR3 residues: CASSPDGGAHEKLFF. DNA of the CDR3: TGTGCCAGCAGCCCGGACGGGGGGGCTCATGAAAAACTGTTTTTT.